One TCR beta chain is described in this entry. Antigen specificity is unknown. The data belong to a study of blood T cells in healthy people across ages. The overall study: Researchers report that template switching captured about one barcoded beta molecule per two T cells. Findings and limits, study-wide: Per-million-T-cell TCR beta diversity fell roughly linearly with age.

CDR3 size: 13 residues. The germline V gene has CDR1 SGHVS and CDR2 FQNEAQ. Trimming took 5 bases from V and 11 from J; bases not matched to a gene: 8. Each donor gave 9.5 to 10 milliliters of peripheral blood. The authors ran a second PCR of about 7 to 11 cycles using a sample-barcoded 5' primer and a J-beta primer mix. Each CDR3 protein gets one entry after TCRdb re-called the 5' RACE reads with MiXCR. The top ten hold 51% of the sample, which has 380,000 or so distinct CDR3 sequences, 45% to 65% seen once. The clonotype comes from a man aged 60 to 69 in good health. This chain joins TRBV7-8 and TRBJ2-7, with 11 bases aligning to TRBD1. Sequencing was carried out using blood. The CDR3 DNA reads TGTGCCAGCAGCCTAGGACAGGGGGCAGGGGAGTACTTC. Protein sequence: CASSLGQGAGEYF. The full variable domain, its missing parts supplied by reference TRBV7-8 and TRBJ2-7, is GAGVSQSPRYKVAKRGQDVALRCDPISGHVSLFWYQQALGQGPEFLTYFQNEAQLDKSGLPSDRFFAERPEGSVSTLKIQRTQQEDSAVYLCASSLGQGAGEYFGPGTRLTVT.